Sequencing of this T cell receptor (beta chain) was carried out in a study of fetal regulatory T cell absence and autoimmunity. This clone has more than one count but fewer than ten. Method: immunoSEQ multiplex PCR; TCRdb's copy keeps in-frame clones and lacks some. Found here are 95,000 or so clones, less than 80% of them singletons; the top ten hold roughly 2%. The V end lost 4 bases, the J end lost 1 base, and 8 bases lay between the germline ends. The V gene's germline CDR1 is SNHLY and CDR2 FYNNEI. The CDR3 extends over 13 amino acids. The specimen sequenced was pancreas tissue. The chain is built from TRBV2 and TRBJ2-7, with D uncertain. The receptor was isolated from a male donor with IPEX syndrome. Here the CDR3 reads CASSAVGSYEQYF. Here the CDR3 DNA reads TGTGCCAGCAGTGCGGTTGGGTCCTACGAGCAGTACTTC.